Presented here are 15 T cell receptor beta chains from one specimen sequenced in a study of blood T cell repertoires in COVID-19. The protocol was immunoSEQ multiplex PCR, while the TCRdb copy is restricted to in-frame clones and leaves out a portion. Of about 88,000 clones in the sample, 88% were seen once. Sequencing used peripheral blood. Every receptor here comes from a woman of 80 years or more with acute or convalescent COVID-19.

The CDR3 loop reads CASSQKGISGDQETQYF. For the CDR3, the DNA is TGTGCCAGCAGCCAAAAGGGTATTAGCGGGGACCAAGAGACCCAGTACTTC. The genes are TRBV4-2 and TRBJ2-5; 8 bases line up with TRBD2. V lost 2 bases to trimming and J lost 0 bases; unmatched junction nucleotides: 8. Germline V gives CDR1 LGHNA, CDR2 YNFKEQ. The CDR3 is made up of 17 amino acids.

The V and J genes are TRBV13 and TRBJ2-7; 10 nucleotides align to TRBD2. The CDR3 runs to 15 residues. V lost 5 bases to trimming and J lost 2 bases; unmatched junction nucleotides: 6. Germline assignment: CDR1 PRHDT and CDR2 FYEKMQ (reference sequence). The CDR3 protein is CASSVRTSGPYEQYF. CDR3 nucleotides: TGTGCCAGCAGCGTAAGGACTAGCGGCCCCTACGAGCAGTACTTC. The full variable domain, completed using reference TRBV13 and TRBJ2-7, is AAGVIQSPRHLIKEKRETATLKCYPIPRHDTVYWYQQGPGQDPQFLISFYEKMQSDKGSIPDRFSAQQFSDYHSELNMSSLELGDSALYFCASSVRTSGPYEQYFGPGTRLTVT.

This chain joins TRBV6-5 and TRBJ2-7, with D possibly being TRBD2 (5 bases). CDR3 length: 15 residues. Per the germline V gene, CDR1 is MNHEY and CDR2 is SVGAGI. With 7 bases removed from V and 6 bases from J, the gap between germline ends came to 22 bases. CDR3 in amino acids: CASTNLRELSREQYF. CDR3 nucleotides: TGTGCCAGCACTAACCTCCGGGAATTGAGTCGCGAGCAGTACTTC.

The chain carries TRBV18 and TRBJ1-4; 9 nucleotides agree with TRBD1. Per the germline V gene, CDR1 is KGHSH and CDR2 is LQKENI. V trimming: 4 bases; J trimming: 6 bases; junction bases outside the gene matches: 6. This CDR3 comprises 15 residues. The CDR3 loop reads CASSLTGQGDEKLFF. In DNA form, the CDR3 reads TGTGCCAGCTCACTCACGGGACAGGGCGATGAAAAACTGTTTTTT.

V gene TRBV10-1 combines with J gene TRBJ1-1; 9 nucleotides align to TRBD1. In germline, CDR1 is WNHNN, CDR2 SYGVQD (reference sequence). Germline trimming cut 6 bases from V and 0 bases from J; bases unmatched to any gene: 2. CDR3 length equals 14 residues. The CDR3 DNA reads TGCGCCAGCAGCCGGGACAGGGTGAACACTGAAGCTTTCTTT. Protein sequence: CASSRDRVNTEAFF.

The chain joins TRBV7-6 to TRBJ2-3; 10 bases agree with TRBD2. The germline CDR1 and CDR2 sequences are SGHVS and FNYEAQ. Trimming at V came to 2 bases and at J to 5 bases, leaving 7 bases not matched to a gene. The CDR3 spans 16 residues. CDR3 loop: CASSLTSGVGGDTQYF. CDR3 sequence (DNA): TGTGCCAGCAGCTTAACTAGCGGGGTCGGGGGAGATACGCAGTATTTT.

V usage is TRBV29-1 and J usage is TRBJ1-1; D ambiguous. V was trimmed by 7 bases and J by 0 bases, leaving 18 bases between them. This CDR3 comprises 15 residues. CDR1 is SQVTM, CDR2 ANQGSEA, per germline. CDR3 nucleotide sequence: TGCAGCGCGCTATTAAGACATGGGTTGAACACTGAAGCTTTCTTT. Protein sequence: CSALLRHGLNTEAFF.

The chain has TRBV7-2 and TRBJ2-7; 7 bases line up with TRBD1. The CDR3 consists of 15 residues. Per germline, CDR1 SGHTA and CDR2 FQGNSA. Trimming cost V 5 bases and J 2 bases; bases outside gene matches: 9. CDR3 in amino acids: CASSPRTGTTYEQYF. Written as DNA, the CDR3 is TGTGCCAGCAGCCCCCGGACAGGAACCACCTACGAGCAGTACTTC.

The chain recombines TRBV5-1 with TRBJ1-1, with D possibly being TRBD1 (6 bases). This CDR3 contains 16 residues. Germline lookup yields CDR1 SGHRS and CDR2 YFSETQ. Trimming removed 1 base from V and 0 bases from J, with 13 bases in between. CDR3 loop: CASSLQTGPMNTEAFF. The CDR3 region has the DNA TGCGCCAGCAGCTTGCAGACAGGACCCATGAACACTGAAGCTTTCTTT.

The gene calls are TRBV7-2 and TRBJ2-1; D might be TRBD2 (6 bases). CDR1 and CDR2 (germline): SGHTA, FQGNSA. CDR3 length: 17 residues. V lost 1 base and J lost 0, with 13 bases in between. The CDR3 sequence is CASSLVGGDLSYNEQFF. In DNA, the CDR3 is TGTGCCAGCAGCTTAGTGGGGGGAGACCTCTCCTACAATGAGCAGTTCTTC.

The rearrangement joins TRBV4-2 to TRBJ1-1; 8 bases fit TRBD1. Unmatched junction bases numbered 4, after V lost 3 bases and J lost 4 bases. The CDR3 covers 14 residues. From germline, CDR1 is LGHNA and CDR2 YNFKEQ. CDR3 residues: CASSQDRASTEAFF. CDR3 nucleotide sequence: TGTGCCAGCAGCCAGGACAGGGCGTCCACTGAAGCTTTCTTT.

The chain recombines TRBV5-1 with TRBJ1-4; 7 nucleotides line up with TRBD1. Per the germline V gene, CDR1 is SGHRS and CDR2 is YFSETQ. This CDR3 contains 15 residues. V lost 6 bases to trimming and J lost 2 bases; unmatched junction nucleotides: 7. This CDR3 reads CASKKAGQTNEKLFF. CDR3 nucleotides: TGCGCCAGCAAGAAGGCGGGACAGACTAATGAAAAACTGTTTTTT.

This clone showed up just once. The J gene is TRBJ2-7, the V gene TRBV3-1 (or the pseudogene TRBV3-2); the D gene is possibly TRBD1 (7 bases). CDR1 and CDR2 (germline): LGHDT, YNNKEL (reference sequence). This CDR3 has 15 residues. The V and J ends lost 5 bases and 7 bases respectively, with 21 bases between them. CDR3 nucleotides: TGTGCCAGCAGCATCCGGACAGGAGGGGTTTGGGAGCAGTACTTC. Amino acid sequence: CASSIRTGGVWEQYF.

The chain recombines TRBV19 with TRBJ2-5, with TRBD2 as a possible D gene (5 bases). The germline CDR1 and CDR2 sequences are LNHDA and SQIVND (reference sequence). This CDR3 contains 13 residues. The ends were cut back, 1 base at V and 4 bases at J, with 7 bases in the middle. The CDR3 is CASSIAGRETQYF. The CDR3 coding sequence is TGTGCCAGTAGTATAGCGGGAAGAGAGACCCAGTACTTC.

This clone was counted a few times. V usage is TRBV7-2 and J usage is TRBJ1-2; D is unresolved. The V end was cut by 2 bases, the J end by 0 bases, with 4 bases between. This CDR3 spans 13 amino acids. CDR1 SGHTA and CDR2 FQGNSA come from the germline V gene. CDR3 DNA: TGTGCCAGCAGCTTACGTACTAACTATGGCTACACCTTC. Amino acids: CASSLRTNYGYTF.